These 24 T cell receptor beta chains were sequenced from one sample in a study of T cells in Graves' hyperthyroidism and ophthalmopathy. The investigators amplified TCR beta CDR3 regions from RNA transcripts. HTBI primers were employed in a first-round RT-PCR of the TCR CDR3. TCRdb re-called the multiplex PCR reads through MiXCR, storing one row per CDR3 protein. The data contain 350,000 to 450,000 distinct CDR3 sequences, 11% to 15% of them singletons. Sample: blood. The source of these receptors is a woman aged 60-75 years with Graves' hyperthyroidism.

This clonotype showed up many times. This chain links TRBV6-2 or TRBV6-3 with TRBJ2-2; no definite D call. This CDR3 has 13 amino acids. The ends were cut back, 8 bases at V and 0 bases at J, with 7 bases in the middle. Germline CDR1 is MNHEY and CDR2 is SVGEGT. CDR3 sequence reads: CASGDANTGELFF. The CDR3 bases are TGTGCCAGCGGAGACGCGAACACCGGGGAGCTGTTTTTT.

This clonotype was observed many times. The J gene is TRBJ2-7, the V gene TRBV7-2; the D gene is possibly TRBD2 (6 bases). V was cut by 4 bases and J by 1 base, with 14 bases left in between. This CDR3 is built from 15 residues. Germline loops: CDR1 SGHTA, CDR2 FQGNSA. In nucleotides, the CDR3 is TGTGCCAGCAGCTCCGCTAGCGTGCGATCCTACGAGCAGTACTTC. Translating it yields CASSSASVRSYEQYF.

This clonotype was counted only a few times. The V and J genes are TRBV5-4 and TRBJ2-3, with D perhaps matching TRBD1 or TRBD2 (6 bases each). Germline V lookup: CDR1 SGHNT, CDR2 YYREEE (reference sequence). The CDR3 runs to 14 residues. CDR3 sequence (DNA): TGTGCGCAAGCGCGGGACACTAGCACAGATACGCAGTATTTT. Amino acid sequence: CAQARDTSTDTQYF.

V is TRBV7-8 and J is TRBJ2-7; D gene ambiguous. With 5 bases removed from V and 0 bases from J, the gap between germline ends came to 11 bases. This CDR3 is 14 amino acids long. The germline V gene encodes CDR1 SGHVS and CDR2 FQNEAQ. The CDR3, as DNA: TGTGCCAGCAGCCCCTCATCCGCCTCCTACGAGCAGTACTTC. Its protein is CASSPSSASYEQYF.

The J gene is TRBJ2-7, the V gene TRBV20-1; 10 bases fit TRBD2. Trimming cost V 1 base and J 4 bases; bases outside gene matches: 7. CDR1 DFQATT and CDR2 SNEGSKA come from the germline V gene (reference sequence). The CDR3 contains 15 residues. The CDR3 coding sequence is TGCAGTGCTAGAGGGGGCGGGACTAGCGTTTACGAGCAGTACTTC. This codes for CSARGGGTSVYEQYF.

The sample holds many counts of this clonotype. The chain joins TRBV5-1 to TRBJ2-3; D unresolved. Trimming took off 2 bases at V and 0 bases at J, with 10 bases between the two ends. The CDR3 has 15 amino acids. The germline V gene has CDR1 SGHRS and CDR2 YFSETQ. The CDR3 here is CASSLSPGSTDTQYF. For the CDR3, the DNA is TGCGCCAGCAGCTTAAGTCCCGGCAGCACAGATACGCAGTATTTT.

CDR3 nucleotide sequence: TGTGCCAGCAGTTACAGGGGAGTATCCAATCAGCCCCAGCATTTT. This sequence encodes CASSYRGVSNQPQHF. The chain combines TRBV12-3 or TRBV12-4 with TRBJ1-5, with 7 bases matching TRBD1. This CDR3 spans 15 amino acids. Unmatched junction bases numbered 6, after V lost 4 bases and J lost 3 bases.

Only a few counts were recorded for this clonotype. This chain uses TRBV10-3 with TRBJ1-2; D gene uncertain. Deletions cut 0 bases from V and 8 bases from J, with 10 bases between. The CDR3 loop spans 13 amino acids. The V gene's germline CDR1 is ENHRY and CDR2 SYGVKD. The CDR3, as DNA: TGTGCCATCAGTGAGTCGGGCAGTCACGGCTACACCTTC. It codes for CAISESGSHGYTF.

The chain has TRBV12-5 and TRBJ2-2; TRBD1 matches 10 bases. CDR3 length: 15 amino acids. Germline V lookup: CDR1 LGHNT, CDR2 FRNRAP. V lost 7 bases, J lost 1 base, and 3 bases stayed unmatched. This CDR3 reads CASVGDRGNTGELFF. The CDR3 DNA sequence: TGTGCTAGTGTTGGGGACAGGGGGAACACCGGGGAGCTGTTTTTT.

The table lists this clonotype with many counts. V is TRBV3-1 and J is TRBJ2-1, with 9 bases that match TRBD2. This CDR3 is built from 14 residues. The J segment lost 8 bases and the V segment lost 5 bases, leaving 7 bases of the junction unmatched. Germline-derived CDR1 and CDR2 are LGHDT and YNNKEL (reference sequence). In DNA, the CDR3 is TGTGCCAGCAGCTTAGCGGGAGTCTCCCATGAGCAGTTCTTC. Its protein product is CASSLAGVSHEQFF.

The gene calls are TRBV7-9 and TRBJ2-4; D gene unclear. Germline V gene sequence: CDR1 SEHNR, CDR2 FQNEAQ (reference sequence). V was pared by 1 base and J by 1 base, with 14 bases between. This CDR3 is built from 17 residues. CDR3 residues: CASSLGFTYGAKNIQYF. CDR3 sequence (DNA): TGTGCCAGCAGCTTAGGCTTCACTTATGGGGCCAAAAACATTCAGTACTTC.

There are many counts of this clonotype. The chain employs TRBV6-1 and TRBJ2-7; 11 bases fit TRBD2. Germline V gene lookup returns CDR1 MNHNS and CDR2 SASEGT. The length of the CDR3 is 16 residues. The junction had 9 bases not matched to a gene; V was cut back by 5 bases and J by 3 bases. The CDR3 region is CASSYLELAGGYEQYF. CDR3 DNA sequence: TGTGCCAGCAGTTACTTAGAGCTAGCGGGAGGCTACGAGCAGTACTTC.

This clonotype was seen many times. The V gene is TRBV7-9, the J gene TRBJ2-1; D unclear. The CDR3 loop spans 14 amino acids. Germline V gives CDR1 SEHNR, CDR2 FQNEAQ (reference sequence). The germline V and J ends were trimmed by 5 bases and 4 bases, with 12 bases remaining between them. The CDR3 nucleotides are TGTGCCAGCAGCCGCGTCGATCGATACAATGAGCAGTTCTTC. This sequence encodes CASSRVDRYNEQFF.

This clonotype appeared once. The rearrangement links TRBV6-2 or TRBV6-3 to TRBJ2-1; D gene uncertain. The CDR3 totals 13 residues. The germline gives CDR1 MNHEY, CDR2 SVGEGT. The V end was cut by 7 bases, the J end by 9 bases, with 16 bases between. The CDR3 loop is CASINPQATEQFF. CDR3 sequence (DNA): TGTGCCAGCATTAATCCACAAGCAACTGAGCAGTTCTTC.

This clonotype was recorded at least ten times. V gene TRBV28 combines with J gene TRBJ2-1; no reliable D call. Germline loops: CDR1 MDHEN, CDR2 SYDVKM. The CDR3 runs to 16 residues. Between the trimmed V and J ends, which lost 1 base and 5 bases, there was a span of 15 bases. This CDR3 is CASSLFEIFPHNEQFF. For the CDR3, the DNA is TGTGCCAGCAGTTTATTCGAGATTTTCCCACACAATGAGCAGTTCTTC. The variable domain in full, completed from reference TRBV28 and TRBJ2-1, reads DVKVTQSSRYLVKRTGEKVFLECVQDMDHENMFWYRQDPGLGLRLIYFSYDVKMKEKGDIPEGYSVSREKKERFSLILESASTNQTSMYLCASSLFEIFPHNEQFFGPGTRLTVL.

This clonotype was detected a few times. The V gene is TRBV6-1, the J gene TRBJ1-4, with D perhaps TRBD1 (6 bases). The CDR3 covers 16 residues. CDR1 MNHNS and CDR2 SASEGT come from the germline V gene. The V end lost 5 bases, the J end lost 7 bases, and 20 bases lay between the germline ends. The CDR3 loop reads CASSPRGTPLGEKLFF. Written as DNA, the CDR3 is TGTGCCAGCAGTCCCAGAGGGACACCCCTGGGTGAAAAACTGTTTTTT.

The chain links TRBV24-1 to TRBJ2-3; 7 bases line up with TRBD2. J lost 6 bases, V lost 4 bases, and 6 bases had no gene match. Germline-derived CDR1 and CDR2 are KGHDR and SFDVKD. This CDR3 spans 14 amino acids. For the CDR3, the DNA is TGTGCCACCAGTGAAGGACTAGTTTCCGATACGCAGTATTTT. Protein product: CATSEGLVSDTQYF.

This clonotype was seen at least ten times. The chain links TRBV11-2 to TRBJ2-7; unclear D gene. Trimming stripped 5 bases from V and 3 bases from J, with 26 bases between. This CDR3 is built from 18 residues. Germline assignment: CDR1 SGHAT and CDR2 FQNNGV. The CDR3 region is CASSPIGRMRTIIYEQYF. The DNA of the CDR3 is TGTGCCAGCAGCCCAATAGGGCGAATGCGGACCATCATCTACGAGCAGTACTTC.

This clonotype was seen a single time. An end of the junction does not agree with germline; a read error may underlie this. V usage is TRBV10-3 and J usage is TRBJ2-1; D gene unclear. The CDR3 totals 15 residues. CDR1 is ENHRY, CDR2 SYGVKD, per germline. The CDR3 here is CAVSESSHPGDEQFF. DNA of the CDR3: TGTGCCGTCAGTGAGTCGTCACATCCTGGGGATGAGCAGTTCTTC.

The sample holds many counts of this clonotype. This chain links TRBV18 with TRBJ2-7; 8 bases match TRBD2. Losses at the gene ends were 0 bases for V and 7 bases for J; bases not matched to a gene: 11. Germline V gene data show CDR1 as KGHSH and CDR2 as LQKENI. This CDR3 spans 16 amino acids. CDR3 amino acids: CASSPPYTGGKEEQYF. The CDR3 nucleotides are TGTGCCAGCTCACCACCGTATACGGGAGGGAAGGAAGAGCAGTACTTC.

This clonotype was seen at least ten times. A much larger clone is a single base away; this may be a read error. The CDR3 region has the DNA TGTGCCGGCAGCCCGGGACAGGACTATGGCTACACCTTC. It encodes CAGSPGQDYGYTF. The rearrangement uses TRBV11-2 and TRBJ1-2, with TRBD1 identical over 8 bases. Germline V CDR1 and CDR2: SGHAT, FQNNGV. There are 13 residues in the CDR3.

This clonotype came up a few times. The chain has TRBV7-2 and TRBJ1-6; 9 bases are shared with TRBD1. From germline, CDR1 is SGHTA and CDR2 FQGNSA. CDR3 length equals 18 residues. Unmatched junction bases numbered 12, after V lost 5 bases and J lost 4 bases. The CDR3: CASSPIGLGTGYNSPLHF. The CDR3 DNA sequence: TGTGCCAGCAGCCCGATAGGCTTAGGGACAGGGTATAATTCACCCCTCCACTTT.

This clonotype was found a few times. The chain uses TRBV6-1 and TRBJ1-5; 9 nucleotides agree with TRBD1. The CDR3 runs to 17 residues. Germline assignment: CDR1 MNHNS and CDR2 SASEGT. V gave up 5 bases and J gave up 6 bases; unmatched junction bases: 14. The CDR3 coding sequence is TGTGCCAGCAGTCAGCAGGGGGGACAGGGATGGGGTCAGCCCCAGCATTTT. Amino acids: CASSQQGGQGWGQPQHF.

This clonotype was found many times. The chain couples TRBV3-1 to TRBJ2-2, with D perhaps TRBD2 (6 bases). The length of the CDR3 is 17 residues. Germline CDR1 reads LGHDT; CDR2 reads YNNKEL (reference sequence). The ends were cut back, 0 bases at V and 2 bases at J, with 13 bases in the middle. The CDR3, as DNA: TGTGCCAGCAGCCAAGAGGGAAGCGGGTTTAACACCGGGGAGCTGTTTTTT. Translation gives CASSQEGSGFNTGELFF. Complete variable domain (other parts from reference TRBV3-1 and TRBJ2-2): DTAVSQTPKYLVTQMGNDKSIKCEQNLGHDTMYWYKQDSKKFLKIMFSYNNKELIINETVPNRFSPKSPDKAHLNLHINSLELGDSAVYFCASSQEGSGFNTGELFFGEGSRLTVL.